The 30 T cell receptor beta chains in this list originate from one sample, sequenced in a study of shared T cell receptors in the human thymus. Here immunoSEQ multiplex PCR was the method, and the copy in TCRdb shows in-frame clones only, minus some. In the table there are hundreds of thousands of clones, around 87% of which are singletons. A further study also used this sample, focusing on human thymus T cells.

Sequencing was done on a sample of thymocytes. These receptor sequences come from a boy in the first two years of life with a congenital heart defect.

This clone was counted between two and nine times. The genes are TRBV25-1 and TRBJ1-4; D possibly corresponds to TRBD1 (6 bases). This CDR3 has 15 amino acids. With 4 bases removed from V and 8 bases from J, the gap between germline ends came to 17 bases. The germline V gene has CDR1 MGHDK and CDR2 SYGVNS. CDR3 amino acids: CASSGKQGLREKLFF. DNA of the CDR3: TGTGCCAGCAGTGGAAAACAGGGCCTAAGAGAAAAACTGTTTTTT.

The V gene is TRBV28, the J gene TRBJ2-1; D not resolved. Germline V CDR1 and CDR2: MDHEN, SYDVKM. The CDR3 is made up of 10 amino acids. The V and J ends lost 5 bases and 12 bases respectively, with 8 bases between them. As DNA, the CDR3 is TGTGCCAGCAGTCGAGAAGCGCAGTTCTTC. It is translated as CASSREAQFF.

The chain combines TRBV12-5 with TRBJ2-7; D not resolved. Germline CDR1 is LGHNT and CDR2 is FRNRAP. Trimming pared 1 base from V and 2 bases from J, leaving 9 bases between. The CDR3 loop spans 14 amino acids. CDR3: CASGLARITYEQYF. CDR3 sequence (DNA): TGTGCTAGTGGTTTGGCCAGGATTACCTACGAGCAGTACTTC.

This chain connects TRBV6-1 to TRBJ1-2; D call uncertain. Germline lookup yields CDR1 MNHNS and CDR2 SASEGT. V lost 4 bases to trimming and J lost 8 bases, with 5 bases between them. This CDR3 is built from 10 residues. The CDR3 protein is CASSAGGYTF. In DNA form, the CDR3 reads TGTGCCAGCAGTGCGGGGGGCTACACCTTC.

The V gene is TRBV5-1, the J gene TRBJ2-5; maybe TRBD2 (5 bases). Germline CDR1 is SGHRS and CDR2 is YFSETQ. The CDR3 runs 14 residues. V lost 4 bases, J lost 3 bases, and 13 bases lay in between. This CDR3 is CASSPTDWEETQYF. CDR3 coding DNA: TGCGCCAGCAGCCCTACGGACTGGGAAGAGACCCAGTACTTC. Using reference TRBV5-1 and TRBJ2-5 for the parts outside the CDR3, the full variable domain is KAGVTQTPRYLIKTRGQQVTLSCSPISGHRSVSWYQQTPGQGLQFLFEYFSETQRNKGNFPGRFSGRQFSNSRSEMNVSTLELGDSALYLCASSPTDWEETQYFGPGTRLLVL.

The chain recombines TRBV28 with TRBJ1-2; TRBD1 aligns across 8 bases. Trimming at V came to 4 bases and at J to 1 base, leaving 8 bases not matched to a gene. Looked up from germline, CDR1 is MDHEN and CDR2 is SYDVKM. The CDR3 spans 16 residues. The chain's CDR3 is CASSSIQGGNNYGYTF. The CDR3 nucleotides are TGTGCCAGCAGTTCCATACAGGGGGGAAATAACTATGGCTACACCTTC.

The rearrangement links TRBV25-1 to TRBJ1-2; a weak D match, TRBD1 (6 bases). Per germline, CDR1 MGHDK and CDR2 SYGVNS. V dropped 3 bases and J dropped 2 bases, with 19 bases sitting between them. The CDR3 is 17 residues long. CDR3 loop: CASSDGQRESINYGYTF. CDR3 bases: TGTGCCAGCAGTGATGGACAGAGAGAGTCCATAAACTATGGCTACACCTTC.

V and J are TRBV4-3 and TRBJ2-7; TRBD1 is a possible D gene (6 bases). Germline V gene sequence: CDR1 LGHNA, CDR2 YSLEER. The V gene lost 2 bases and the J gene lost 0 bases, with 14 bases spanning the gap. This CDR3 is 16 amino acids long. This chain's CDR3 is CASSQRRSDSSYEQYF. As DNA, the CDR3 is TGCGCCAGCAGCCAACGGAGGTCGGACAGCTCCTACGAGCAGTACTTC.

The CDR3 protein is CASSSAIHRDRGPNQPQHF. The DNA for the CDR3 is TGTGCCAGCAGCTCTGCTATTCACCGGGACAGGGGACCCAATCAGCCCCAGCATTTT. The V call is TRBV27, the J call TRBJ1-5, with 10 bases lining up with TRBD1. Trimming removed 6 bases from V and 3 bases from J; junction bases left unmatched: 17. The CDR3 contains 19 residues. CDR1 and CDR2 from the germline V gene are MNHEY and SMNVEV (reference sequence).

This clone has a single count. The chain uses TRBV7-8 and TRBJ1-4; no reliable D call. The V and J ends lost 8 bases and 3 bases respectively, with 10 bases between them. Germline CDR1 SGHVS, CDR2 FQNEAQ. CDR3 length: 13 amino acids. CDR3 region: CASQTGSNEKLFF. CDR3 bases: TGTGCCAGCCAGACGGGTTCTAATGAAAAACTGTTTTTT. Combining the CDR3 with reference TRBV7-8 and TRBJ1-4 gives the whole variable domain GAGVSQSPRYKVAKRGQDVALRCDPISGHVSLFWYQQALGQGPEFLTYFQNEAQLDKSGLPSDRFFAERPEGSVSTLKIQRTQQEDSAVYLCASQTGSNEKLFFGSGTQLSVL.

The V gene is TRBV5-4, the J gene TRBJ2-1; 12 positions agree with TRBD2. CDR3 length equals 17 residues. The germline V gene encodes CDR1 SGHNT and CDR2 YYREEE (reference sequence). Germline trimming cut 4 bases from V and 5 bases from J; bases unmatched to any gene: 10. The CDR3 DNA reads TGTGCCAGCAGCCACCAGACTAGCGGGAGTTGGCACAATGAGCAGTTCTTC. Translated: CASSHQTSGSWHNEQFF.

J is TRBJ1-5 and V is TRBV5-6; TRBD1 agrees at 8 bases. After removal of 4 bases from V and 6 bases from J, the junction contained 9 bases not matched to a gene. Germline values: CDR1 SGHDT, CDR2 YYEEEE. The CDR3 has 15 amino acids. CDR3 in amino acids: CASSRQGLGSQPQHF. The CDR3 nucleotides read TGTGCCAGCAGCCGACAGGGGCTTGGCTCTCAGCCCCAGCATTTT.

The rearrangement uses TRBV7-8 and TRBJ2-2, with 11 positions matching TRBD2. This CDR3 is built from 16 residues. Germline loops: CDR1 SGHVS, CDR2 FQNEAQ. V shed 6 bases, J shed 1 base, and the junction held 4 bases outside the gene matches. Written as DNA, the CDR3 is TGTGCCAGCAGGCGAGGACTAGCGGGGAACACCGGGGAGCTGTTTTTT. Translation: CASRRGLAGNTGELFF. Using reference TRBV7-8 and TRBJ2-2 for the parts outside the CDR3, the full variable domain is GAGVSQSPRYKVAKRGQDVALRCDPISGHVSLFWYQQALGQGPEFLTYFQNEAQLDKSGLPSDRFFAERPEGSVSTLKIQRTQQEDSAVYLCASRRGLAGNTGELFFGEGSRLTVL.

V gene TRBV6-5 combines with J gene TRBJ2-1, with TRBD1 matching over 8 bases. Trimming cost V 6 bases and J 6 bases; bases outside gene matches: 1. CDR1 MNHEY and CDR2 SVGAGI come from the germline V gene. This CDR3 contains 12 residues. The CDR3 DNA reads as TGTGCCAGCAGGACAGGGGTCAATGAGCAGTTCTTC. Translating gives CASRTGVNEQFF.

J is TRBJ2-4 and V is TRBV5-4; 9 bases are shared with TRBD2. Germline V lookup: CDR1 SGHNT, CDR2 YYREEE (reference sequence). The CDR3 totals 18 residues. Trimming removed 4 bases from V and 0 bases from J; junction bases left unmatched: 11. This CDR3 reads CASSPTGPSGIAKNIQYF. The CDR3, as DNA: TGTGCCAGCAGCCCCACAGGGCCTAGCGGGATAGCCAAAAACATTCAGTACTTC. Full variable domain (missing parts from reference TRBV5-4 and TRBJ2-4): ETGVTQSPTHLIKTRGQQVTLRCSSQSGHNTVSWYQQALGQGPQFIFQYYREEENGRGNFPPRFSGLQFPNYSSELNVNALELDDSALYLCASSPTGPSGIAKNIQYFGAGTRLSVL.

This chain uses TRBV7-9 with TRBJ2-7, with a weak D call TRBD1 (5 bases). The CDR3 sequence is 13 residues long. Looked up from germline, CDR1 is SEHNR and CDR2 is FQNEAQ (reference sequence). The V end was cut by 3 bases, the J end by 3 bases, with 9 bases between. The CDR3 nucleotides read TGTGCCAGCAGCTTGGACACTTACTACGAGCAGTACTTC. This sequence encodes CASSLDTYYEQYF.

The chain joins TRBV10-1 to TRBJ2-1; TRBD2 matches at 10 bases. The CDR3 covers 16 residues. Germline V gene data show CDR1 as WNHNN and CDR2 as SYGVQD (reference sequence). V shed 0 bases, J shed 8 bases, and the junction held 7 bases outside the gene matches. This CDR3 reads CASSESGTSGKYEQFF. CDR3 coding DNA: TGCGCCAGCAGTGAGTCGGGAACTAGCGGGAAGTATGAGCAGTTCTTC.

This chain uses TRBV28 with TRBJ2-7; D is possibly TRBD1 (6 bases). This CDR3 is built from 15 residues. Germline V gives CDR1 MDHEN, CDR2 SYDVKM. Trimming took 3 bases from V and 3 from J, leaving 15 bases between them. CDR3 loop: CASSLFRDNHYEQYF. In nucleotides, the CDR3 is TGTGCCAGCAGTTTGTTTCGGGACAACCACTACGAGCAGTACTTC.

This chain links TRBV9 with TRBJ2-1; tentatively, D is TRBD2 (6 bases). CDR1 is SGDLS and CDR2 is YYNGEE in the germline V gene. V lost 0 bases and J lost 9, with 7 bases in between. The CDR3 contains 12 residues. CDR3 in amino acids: CASSVAEGEQFF. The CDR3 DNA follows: TGTGCCAGCAGCGTAGCGGAGGGTGAGCAGTTCTTC.

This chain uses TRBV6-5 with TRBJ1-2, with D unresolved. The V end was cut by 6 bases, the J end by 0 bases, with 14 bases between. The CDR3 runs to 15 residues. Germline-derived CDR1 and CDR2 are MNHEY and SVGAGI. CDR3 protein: CASRAPLGANYGYTF. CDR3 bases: TGTGCCAGCAGAGCCCCTTTAGGAGCTAACTATGGCTACACCTTC.

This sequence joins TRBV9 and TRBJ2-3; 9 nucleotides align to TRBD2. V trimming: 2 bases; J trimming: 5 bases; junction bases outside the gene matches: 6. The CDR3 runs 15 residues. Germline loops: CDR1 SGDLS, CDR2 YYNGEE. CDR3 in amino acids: CASSVGVAGEDTQYF. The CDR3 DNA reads TGTGCCAGCAGCGTCGGGGTAGCGGGAGAAGATACGCAGTATTTT.

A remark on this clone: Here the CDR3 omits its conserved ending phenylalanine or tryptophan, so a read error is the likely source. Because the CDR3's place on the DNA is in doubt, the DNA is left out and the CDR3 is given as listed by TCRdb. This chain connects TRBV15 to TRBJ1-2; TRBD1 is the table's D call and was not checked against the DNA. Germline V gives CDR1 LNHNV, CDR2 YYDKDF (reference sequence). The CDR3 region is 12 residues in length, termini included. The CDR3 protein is CATSRDRGQILP.

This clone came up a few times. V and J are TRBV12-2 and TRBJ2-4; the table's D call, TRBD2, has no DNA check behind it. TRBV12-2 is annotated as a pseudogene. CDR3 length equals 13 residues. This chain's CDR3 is CASRRLAKNIQYF. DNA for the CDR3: TGTGCAAGTCGCCGGTTAGCCAAAAACATTCAGTACTTC.

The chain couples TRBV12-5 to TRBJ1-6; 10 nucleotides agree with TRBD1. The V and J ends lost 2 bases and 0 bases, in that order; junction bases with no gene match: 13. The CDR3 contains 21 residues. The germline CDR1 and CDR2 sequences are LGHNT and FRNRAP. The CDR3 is CASGLLLTRDRGISYNSPLHF. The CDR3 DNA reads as TGTGCTAGTGGTTTGTTATTAACCCGGGACAGGGGAATCTCCTATAATTCACCCCTCCACTTT.

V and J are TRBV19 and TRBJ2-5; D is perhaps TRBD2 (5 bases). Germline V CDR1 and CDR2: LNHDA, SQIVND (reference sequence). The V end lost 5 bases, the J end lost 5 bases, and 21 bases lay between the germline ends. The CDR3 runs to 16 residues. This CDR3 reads CASSRDQSPLVETQYF. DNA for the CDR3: TGTGCCAGTAGTCGGGATCAGTCCCCACTTGTGGAGACCCAGTACTTC.

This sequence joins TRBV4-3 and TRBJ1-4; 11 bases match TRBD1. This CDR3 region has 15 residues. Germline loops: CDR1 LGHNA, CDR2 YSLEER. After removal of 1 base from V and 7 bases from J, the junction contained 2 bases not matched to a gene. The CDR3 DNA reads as TGCGCCAGCAGCCAAGGGGGGACAGGGGGTGAAAAACTGTTTTTT. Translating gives CASSQGGTGGEKLFF.

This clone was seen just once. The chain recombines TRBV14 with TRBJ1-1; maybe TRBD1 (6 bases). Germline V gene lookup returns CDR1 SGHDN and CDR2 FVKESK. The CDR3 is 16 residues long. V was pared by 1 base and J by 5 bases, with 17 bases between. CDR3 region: CASSQGRRQGNTEAFF. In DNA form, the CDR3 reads TGTGCCAGCAGCCAAGGGAGAAGGCAGGGGAATACTGAAGCTTTCTTT.

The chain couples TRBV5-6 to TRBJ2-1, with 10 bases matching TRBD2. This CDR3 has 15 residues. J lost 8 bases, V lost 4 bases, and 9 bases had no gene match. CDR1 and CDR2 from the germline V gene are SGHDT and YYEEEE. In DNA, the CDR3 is TGTGCCAGCAGCCCCAAGCGGGAGGGCCTAGATGAGCAGTTCTTC. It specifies CASSPKREGLDEQFF.

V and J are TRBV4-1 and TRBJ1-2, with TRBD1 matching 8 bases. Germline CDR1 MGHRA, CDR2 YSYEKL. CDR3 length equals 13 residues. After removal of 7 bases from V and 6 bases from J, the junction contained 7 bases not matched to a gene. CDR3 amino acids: CASTDRDRNGYTF. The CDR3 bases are TGCGCCAGCACCGACCGGGACAGGAATGGCTACACCTTC.

CDR3 sequence: CAWSATIAGPTDTQYF. CDR3 DNA sequence: TGTGCCTGGAGTGCCACCATAGCGGGACCAACAGATACGCAGTATTTT. The chain has TRBV30 and TRBJ2-3; 8 nucleotides line up with TRBD2. CDR1 GTSNPN and CDR2 SVGIG come from the germline V gene (reference sequence). This CDR3 contains 16 residues. The V gene end was trimmed by 1 base and the J gene end by 3 bases; junction bases not matched to a gene: 9. The full variable domain, with the rest looked up from reference TRBV30 and TRBJ2-3, is SQTIHQWPATLVQPVGSPLSLECTVEGTSNPNLYWYRQAAGRGLQLLFYSVGIGQISSEVPQNLSASRPQDRQFILSSKKLLLSDSGFYLCAWSATIAGPTDTQYFGPGTRLTVL.